The present T cell receptor beta chain was sequenced within a study of T cells in Graves' hyperthyroidism and ophthalmopathy. Ophthalmopathy in the patients scored at least 3 on Clinical Activity Score and at least 4 on NOSPECS grade, lasting under 3 months. This clonotype was counted at least ten times. RNA transcripts gave rise to amplified TCR beta CDR3 regions. The primer set for the first-round RT-PCR of the TCR CDR3 was HTBI. TCRdb analysed the multiplex PCR reads with MiXCR anew, one entry per CDR3 protein. The sample records 530,000 or so distinct CDR3 sequences, 17% being singletons. Input material: blood. The receptor's source is a woman younger than 35 with Graves' ophthalmopathy.

The CDR3 region has the DNA TGTGCCAGCAGCTCTGGACTCCCTGGGTCCTACAATGAGCAGTTCTTC. Its translation: CASSSGLPGSYNEQFF. The V and J genes are TRBV7-2 and TRBJ2-1; D perhaps matches TRBD2 (5 bases). V shed 4 bases and J shed 1 base, with 14 bases lying between them. The CDR3 is 16 amino acids. Germline CDR1 and CDR2: SGHTA and FQGNSA.